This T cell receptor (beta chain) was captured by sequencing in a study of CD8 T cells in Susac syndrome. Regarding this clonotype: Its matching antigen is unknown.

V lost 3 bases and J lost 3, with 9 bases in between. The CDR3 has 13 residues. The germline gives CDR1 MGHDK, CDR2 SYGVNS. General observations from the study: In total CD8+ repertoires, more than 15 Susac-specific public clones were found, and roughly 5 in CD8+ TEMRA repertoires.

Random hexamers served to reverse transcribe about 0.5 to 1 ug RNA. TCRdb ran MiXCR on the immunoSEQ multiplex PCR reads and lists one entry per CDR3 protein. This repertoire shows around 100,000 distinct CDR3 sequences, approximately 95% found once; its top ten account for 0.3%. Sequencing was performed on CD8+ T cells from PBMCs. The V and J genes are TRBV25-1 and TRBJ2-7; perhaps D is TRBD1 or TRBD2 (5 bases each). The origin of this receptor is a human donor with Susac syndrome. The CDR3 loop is CASSDGTNYEQYF. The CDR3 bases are TGTGCCAGCAGTGACGGGACGAACTACGAGCAGTACTTC.